Listed here is a single T cell receptor (beta chain). Its matching antigen is unknown. Produced via immunoSEQ multiplex PCR; TCRdb's table is partial and in-frame only. The sample yields about 480,000 clones, roughly 89% seen once. This sample is part of a study of Ad26.COV2.S vaccination and SARS-CoV-2 variants. Broader study findings: Breadth and depth estimates from TCRs may understate total T cell responses.

Documented treatment: about 20 received Ad26.COV2.S at low or high dose, single or two shots; several received placebo; per-sample allocation not given. Material that was analyzed had been drawn on day 63 after the first vaccine or placebo injection. At a Boston site, the person donating was an adult of 18-55 years. Vaccine was an Ad26 vector expressing Wuhan-strain SARS-CoV-2 spike. V was cut by 1 base and J by 4 bases, with 4 bases left in between. The germline CDR1 and CDR2 sequences are SEHNR and FQNEAQ (reference sequence). CDR3 length: 13 amino acids. The starting material was peripheral blood, obtained in a trial of Ad26.COV2.S vaccine versus placebo. The sequence was obtained from a person aged 18-60 years who received the Ad26.COV2.S COVID-19 vaccine or a placebo. V usage is TRBV7-9 and J usage is TRBJ2-2; D is unclear. The CDR3 spells CASSLGATGELFF. The DNA of the CDR3 is TGTGCCAGCAGCTTAGGGGCCACCGGGGAGCTGTTTTTT.